This T cell receptor beta chain was retrieved from a study of blood T cell repertoires in COVID-19 (dated by TCRdb to between 2020 and 2021). For context, the study as a whole: Samples covering the acute and convalescent phases of COVID-19 were provided by collaborators in the United States, Italy and Spain. The repertoires were released in a freely available public database intended as a resource for research on the immune response to SARS-CoV-2. A de-identified subject ID, COVID-19 status, age in years and sex were almost always included in the sample metadata. The dataset comprised deeply sampled blood TCRbeta repertoires from subjects exposed to, actively infected with, or recovered from COVID-19. Where available, HLA class I and class II types were taken from metadata supplied by the sample provider and were not determined by assay-based typing. The prospective study material was composed of cDNA or gDNA derived from T cells, B-cell-depleted T cells, or PBMCs. The samples were drawn from two sources: the first 160 participants of the ongoing ImmuneRACE study, and 1,254 subjects contributed by 6 global collaborators.

Results and caveats for the whole study, not just this receptor: The quantity of clinical and demographic metadata differed by source and by participant and was supplied without curation.

As to this clone: Its antigen target is currently unknown. Base qualities are missing; no much larger clone stands one base away.

The germline V gene (reference sequence) sets CDR1 to LNHDA and CDR2 to SQIVND. The CDR3 numbers 15 residues from cysteine through phenylalanine. CDR3 DNA is the only sequence kept; it has 45 bases, read in frame from the first base. V and J are truncated by 7 bases and 1 base respectively, leaving an intervening sequence of 16 bases. TCRbeta CDR3 regions were amplified from genomic DNA using the immunoSEQ Assay, a bias-controlled multiplex PCR. From the authors' description of their analysis: Nucleated cell counts per sample were estimated from amplification of reference gene primers within the assay. Sequence reads were collapsed and filtered to measure the absolute abundance of every unique TCRbeta CDR3 rearrangement. For each sample, productive Simpson clonality was calculated as the square root of Simpson's diversity index across productive rearrangements. As stored in TCRdb, this immuneACCESS dataset retains in-frame rearrangements with V and J assigned. A fraction of the clones does not appear; measured against another copy, unresolved V genes explain less than half of the discrepancy, and the remainder lacks a known reason. That table gives V, J and clone size, and the DNA gave D and trimming. The sample contains 60,000 to 85,000 clones, roughly 80% of them found a single time. The ten largest clones represent approximately 40% of the sample.

The collaborating institutions used their own protocols to collect whole blood in K2EDTA tubes. For TCRbeta analysis, collaborator samples were shipped as frozen whole blood, as isolated PBMCs, or as DNA extracted from either sample type. This receptor was taken from a man older than 75 with acute or convalescent COVID-19. The V gene is TRBV19 and the J gene is TRBJ1-1; the D gene is unclear. Sequencing was carried out using peripheral blood. The nucleotides read TGTGCCAGTACTCCAACGGGATCCTCGAACACTGAAGCTTTCTTT. This yields the protein CASTPTGSSNTEAFF.